Presented here are 8 T cell receptor beta chains from one specimen sequenced in a study of blood T cell repertoires in COVID-19. Produced via immunoSEQ multiplex PCR; TCRdb's table is partial and in-frame only. The table shows fewer than 200,000 clones, with 87% occurring only once. Input material: peripheral blood. The origin of the receptors is a woman aged 50 to 60 with acute or convalescent COVID-19.

The gene calls are TRBV6-5 and TRBJ2-2, with 7 bases lining up with TRBD1. The CDR3 spans 15 residues. CDR1 is MNHEY and CDR2 is SVGAGI in the germline V gene. J gave up 4 bases and V 6 bases, and 8 bases lay outside the gene matches. Written as DNA, the CDR3 is TGTGCCAGCAGGGCACCGGGACAGAGCACCGGGGAGCTGTTTTTT. Translated: CASRAPGQSTGELFF.

This chain connects TRBV5-5 to TRBJ2-3; D call uncertain. Germline values: CDR1 SGHKS, CDR2 YYEKEE (reference sequence). The CDR3 contains 15 residues. Trimming took off 1 base at V and 2 bases at J, with 11 bases between the two ends. The CDR3 coding sequence is TGTGCCAGCAGCTTGCAACCGGGTGACACAGATACGCAGTATTTT. Translation gives CASSLQPGDTDTQYF.

The chain uses TRBV7-2 and TRBJ2-1; 9 bases fit TRBD1. Germline V gene lookup returns CDR1 SGHTA and CDR2 FQGNSA. The V and J ends lost 6 bases and 10 bases, in that order; junction bases with no gene match: 7. The CDR3 covers 13 residues. CDR3 sequence reads: CASRSGTGIEQFF. CDR3 sequence (DNA): TGTGCCAGCAGATCCGGGACAGGGATAGAGCAGTTCTTC.

The sample holds a few counts of this clone. This chain links TRBV10-2 with TRBJ2-1; D gene ambiguous. V was trimmed by 2 bases and J by 0 bases, leaving 8 bases between them. The CDR3 runs to 15 residues. The V gene's germline CDR1 is WSHSY and CDR2 SAAADI. The CDR3 protein is CASSETLSSYNEQFF. The CDR3 bases are TGCGCCAGCAGTGAGACCCTAAGCTCCTACAATGAGCAGTTCTTC.

The chain combines TRBV27 with TRBJ1-1; D perhaps matches TRBD1 (6 bases). Germline CDR1 reads MNHEY; CDR2 reads SMNVEV (reference sequence). The V end was cut by 10 bases, the J end by 5 bases, with 14 bases between. This CDR3 region has 12 residues. The CDR3, as DNA: TGTGCCACCTCAGGGGCAAGGACTGAAGCTTTCTTT. It specifies CATSGARTEAFF.

This clone was seen repeatedly, ten times or more. The chain has TRBV7-8 and TRBJ2-1, with 10 nucleotides matching TRBD1. V lost 3 bases to trimming and J lost 5 bases; unmatched junction nucleotides: 4. Germline V gene sequence: CDR1 SGHVS, CDR2 FQNEAQ. CDR3 length: 15 residues. The CDR3 reads CASSLYGTGDNEQFF. CDR3 bases: TGTGCCAGCAGCTTGTATGGGACAGGGGACAATGAGCAGTTCTTC.

This clone was found a few times. The chain has TRBV5-1 and TRBJ2-3, with a tentative D call TRBD1 (5 bases). The length of the CDR3 is 14 residues. V lost 3 bases, J lost 2 bases, and 10 bases lay in between. The germline gives CDR1 SGHRS, CDR2 YFSETQ. The CDR3: CASSSRQNTDTQYF. In DNA, the CDR3 is TGCGCCAGCAGCTCCAGACAGAACACAGATACGCAGTATTTT.

J is TRBJ1-1 and V is TRBV27; maybe TRBD1 (6 bases). V was pared by 3 bases and J by 2 bases, with 13 bases between. The length of the CDR3 is 15 residues. CDR1 and CDR2 (germline): MNHEY, SMNVEV (reference sequence). CDR3 loop: CASSFRGAPNTEAFF. In DNA form, the CDR3 reads TGTGCCAGCAGTTTTCGGGGGGCTCCAAACACTGAAGCTTTCTTT.